Shown below are 28 T cell receptor beta chains from a single sample sequenced in a study of shared T cell receptors in the human thymus (TCRdb year 2021). The library was prepared using the immunoSEQ multiplex PCR assay. The table comes from immuneACCESS by way of TCRdb, which keeps in-frame sequences with V and J called. Part of the clones is missing from these tables; in studies checked, under half for an unresolved V gene and the rest for unknown reasons. The sample table contains more than 550,000 clones; only one count was recorded for 70% to 90% of them. Approximately 0.0097% of the sample belongs to the ten largest clones. These records were also assigned to another study, of human thymus T cells.

The sequencing sample was made of thymocytes. All receptors derive from a boy younger than two with a congenital heart defect. Donor details come from another sample of the same person, matched by shared clones.

V usage is TRBV2 and J usage is TRBJ1-3; D unclear. V gave up 3 bases and J gave up 1 base, with 13 bases separating them. CDR1 and CDR2 from the germline V gene are SNHLY and FYNNEI. The CDR3 has 16 amino acids. The CDR3 sequence: CASSDYYHTSGNTIYF. The CDR3, as DNA: TGTGCCAGCAGTGACTACTATCACACTTCTGGAAACACCATATATTTT.

This chain connects TRBV4-1 to TRBJ2-1; 9 bases are shared with TRBD2. The CDR3 has 17 amino acids. V was clipped by 4 bases and J by 5 bases; unmatched bases: 12. CDR1 is MGHRA and CDR2 is YSYEKL in the germline V gene. The CDR3 loop is CASSRSSLAGDHNEQFF. CDR3 sequence (DNA): TGCGCCAGCAGCCGATCTTCCTTAGCGGGAGACCACAATGAGCAGTTCTTC.

This clone was detected once. V gene TRBV28 combines with J gene TRBJ1-3, with no clear D. V lost 5 bases, J lost 3 bases, and 14 bases lay in between. The CDR3 spans 15 residues. Germline values: CDR1 MDHEN, CDR2 SYDVKM. CDR3 DNA sequence: TGTGCCAGCAGTCCGCGGTTGGTAGTTGGAAACACCATATATTTT. Translation gives CASSPRLVVGNTIYF.

This chain connects TRBV25-1 to TRBJ1-5, with 9 bases identical to TRBD1. CDR1 is MGHDK, CDR2 SYGVNS, per germline. V shed 7 bases and J 11 bases; nucleotides not matched to a gene: 6. This CDR3 has 12 amino acids. The CDR3 coding sequence is TGTGCCAGCAAAGCCGGGACAGGGACCCAGCATTTT. It translates to CASKAGTGTQHF.

The chain is built from TRBV10-2 and TRBJ1-2, with 7 bases matching TRBD1. The germline V gene encodes CDR1 WSHSY and CDR2 SAAADI. The J segment lost 1 base and the V segment lost 9 bases, leaving 11 bases of the junction unmatched. The CDR3 is 15 amino acids. CDR3 sequence reads: CASTGQSPFNYGYTF. CDR3 nucleotide sequence: TGCGCCAGTACGGGACAGTCCCCATTTAACTATGGCTACACCTTC.

This rearrangement joins TRBV19 to TRBJ2-1; 11 bases match TRBD2. After removal of 5 bases from V and 2 bases from J, the junction contained 2 bases not matched to a gene. Germline V lookup: CDR1 LNHDA, CDR2 SQIVND (reference sequence). The CDR3 runs to 15 residues. CDR3 amino acids: CASSQGLAAYNEQFF. The CDR3 DNA sequence: TGTGCCAGTAGTCAGGGACTAGCGGCCTACAATGAGCAGTTCTTC.

The chain has TRBV10-3 and TRBJ2-7; TRBD2 aligns across 13 bases. The germline V gene encodes CDR1 ENHRY and CDR2 SYGVKD. This CDR3 comprises 20 residues. The V and J ends lost 0 bases and 6 bases, in that order; junction bases with no gene match: 17. The CDR3 loop reads CAISESVLAGGPRREAEQYF. The CDR3 nucleotides are TGTGCCATCAGTGAGTCGGTACTAGCGGGAGGGCCGCGCAGAGAGGCCGAGCAGTACTTC.

The rearrangement links TRBV5-1 to TRBJ2-2, with TRBD2 matching over 7 bases. Germline V CDR1 and CDR2: SGHRS, YFSETQ. Losses at the gene ends were 4 bases for V and 0 bases for J; bases not matched to a gene: 24. This CDR3 is built from 22 residues. CDR3: CASSPGRGSPQGGETNTGELFF. In DNA form, the CDR3 reads TGCGCCAGCAGCCCAGGGCGGGGGTCACCTCAGGGAGGGGAAACGAACACCGGGGAGCTGTTTTTT.

The genes are TRBV11-2 and TRBJ2-1, with 14 bases lining up with TRBD2. There are 17 residues in the CDR3. V dropped 4 bases and J dropped 7; count of bases not matched to a gene: 9. CDR1 and CDR2 from the germline V gene are SGHAT and FQNNGV. CDR3 residues: CASSSPRLAGGRNEQFF. CDR3 sequence (DNA): TGTGCCAGCAGCTCCCCCCGACTAGCGGGGGGGCGTAATGAGCAGTTCTTC. Full variable domain (remainder filled in from reference TRBV11-2 and TRBJ2-1): EAGVAQSPRYKIIEKRQSVAFWCNPISGHATLYWYQQILGQGPKLLIQFQNNGVVDDSQLPKDRFSAERLKGVDSTLKIQPAKLEDSAVYLCASSSPRLAGGRNEQFFGPGTRLTVL.

The chain has TRBV25-1 and TRBJ2-7; 9 bases agree with TRBD1. The V gene end was trimmed by 5 bases and the J gene end by 3 bases; junction bases not matched to a gene: 8. This CDR3 has 15 residues. Germline-derived CDR1 and CDR2 are MGHDK and SYGVNS. The CDR3 bases are TGTGCCAGCAGTTATAGGACAGGGGAGAACTACGAGCAGTACTTC. Encoded protein: CASSYRTGENYEQYF.

V gene TRBV28 combines with J gene TRBJ1-5; D ambiguous. CDR3 length: 16 amino acids. CDR1 MDHEN and CDR2 SYDVKM come from the germline V gene. V lost 0 bases to trimming and J lost 2 bases, with 11 bases between them. CDR3 loop: CASSLCTGMGNQPQHF. The DNA of the CDR3 is TGTGCCAGCAGTTTATGCACGGGTATGGGCAATCAGCCCCAGCATTTT.

This chain links TRBV18 with TRBJ1-2; tentative D call: TRBD1 (6 bases). CDR1 is KGHSH and CDR2 is LQKENI in the germline V gene. The V end was cut by 4 bases, the J end by 13 bases, with 19 bases between. The CDR3 has 13 amino acids. The CDR3 nucleotides are TGTGCCAGCTCACAATCCGGACAGTTCCCCGTCACCTTC. It specifies CASSQSGQFPVTF.

The chain is built from TRBV10-3 and TRBJ1-6, with D possibly being TRBD1 (5 bases). V lost 5 bases, J lost 7 bases, and 12 bases lay in between. Germline values: CDR1 ENHRY, CDR2 SYGVKD. The CDR3 sequence is 14 residues long. The CDR3 reads CAISRQLPNSPLHF. The CDR3 coding sequence is TGTGCCATCAGTAGACAGCTGCCCAATTCACCCCTCCACTTT.

The chain couples TRBV12-5 to TRBJ2-1, with D possibly being TRBD2 (5 bases). The ends were cut back, 6 bases at V and 0 bases at J, with 12 bases in the middle. The germline V gene has CDR1 LGHNT and CDR2 FRNRAP. The CDR3 is 15 amino acids. CDR3 loop: CASGQAAPSYNEQFF. CDR3 bases: TGTGCTAGTGGCCAAGCGGCTCCCTCCTACAATGAGCAGTTCTTC. The full variable domain, rest sourced from reference TRBV12-5 and TRBJ2-1, is DARVTQTPRHKVTEMGQEVTMRCQPILGHNTVFWYRQTMMQGLELLAYFRNRAPLDDSGMPKDRFSAEMPDATLATLKIQPSEPRDSAVYFCASGQAAPSYNEQFFGPGTRLTVL.

The chain couples TRBV5-6 to TRBJ1-2, with 7 bases identical to TRBD1. The CDR3 consists of 16 residues. Germline-derived CDR1 and CDR2 are SGHDT and YYEEEE. With V trimmed by 4 bases and J by 8 bases, 17 bases remained unmatched. The CDR3 DNA reads TGTGCCAGCAGCAACCACGAGGACAGGCCAGGTGGAGGCTACACCTTC. It specifies CASSNHEDRPGGGYTF.

The V call is TRBV11-2, the J call TRBJ2-2, with D possibly being TRBD2 (6 bases). The CDR3 is made up of 17 amino acids. CDR1 and CDR2 (germline): SGHAT, FQNNGV. Trimming removed 5 bases from V and 3 bases from J, with 19 bases in between. The CDR3 region has the DNA TGTGCCAGCAGCCCCCTCCCAAGGGAGCGGGACACCGGGGAGCTGTTTTTT. Translated: CASSPLPRERDTGELFF.

This chain connects TRBV27 to TRBJ2-3, with D uncertain. The V end lost 0 bases, the J end lost 0 bases, and 10 bases lay between the germline ends. CDR1 is MNHEY, CDR2 SMNVEV, per germline (reference sequence). The CDR3 is 16 residues long. The CDR3 sequence: CASSLSTFPSTDTQYF. The CDR3 nucleotides read TGTGCCAGCAGTTTATCCACATTTCCTAGCACAGATACGCAGTATTTT.

This clone was seen a single time. The gene calls are TRBV4-3 and TRBJ2-1, with 10 positions matching TRBD1. Per the germline V gene, CDR1 is LGHNA and CDR2 is YSLEER. The J segment lost 8 bases and the V segment lost 3 bases, leaving 16 bases of the junction unmatched. This CDR3 has 18 residues. The CDR3 region is CASSQCADPDRGSDEQFF. CDR3 nucleotide sequence: TGCGCCAGCAGCCAGTGCGCCGACCCGGACAGGGGGAGCGATGAGCAGTTCTTC.

V gene TRBV7-9 combines with J gene TRBJ1-1; 7 nucleotides match TRBD1. This CDR3 has 19 residues. J gave up 1 base and V 5 bases, and 19 bases lay outside the gene matches. Germline CDR1 is SEHNR and CDR2 is FQNEAQ (reference sequence). The CDR3 bases are TGTGCCAGCAGCCTGAGAGGGGGCGAGCATGTGCCGTGGAACACTGAAGCTTTCTTT. Translating gives CASSLRGGEHVPWNTEAFF.

CDR3 coding DNA: TGTGCCTGGAGGGGGCCTAGCGCCCCCGACATCAACGAGCAGTACTTC. Amino acids: CAWRGPSAPDINEQYF. This sequence joins TRBV30 and TRBJ2-7; D possibly corresponds to TRBD2 (6 bases). Trimming left V 3 bases short and J 5 bases short, with 23 bases between. This CDR3 has 16 amino acids. Germline V CDR1 and CDR2: GTSNPN, SVGIG (reference sequence). Based on the CDR3 plus reference TRBV30 and TRBJ2-7, the full variable domain is SQTIHQWPATLVQPVGSPLSLECTVEGTSNPNLYWYRQAAGRGLQLLFYSVGIGQISSEVPQNLSASRPQDRQFILSSKKLLLSDSGFYLCAWRGPSAPDINEQYFGPGTRLTVT.

The chain carries TRBV6-5 and TRBJ2-7, with 10 bases lining up with TRBD2. The J segment lost 3 bases and the V segment lost 2 bases, leaving 4 bases of the junction unmatched. This CDR3 contains 15 residues. From germline, CDR1 is MNHEY and CDR2 SVGAGI. The CDR3 region is CASSYRTSGDYEQYF. CDR3 DNA sequence: TGTGCCAGCAGTTACCGTACTAGCGGGGACTACGAGCAGTACTTC.

This rearrangement joins TRBV4-1 to TRBJ1-4; TRBD1 is a possible D gene (6 bases). CDR1 and CDR2 (germline): MGHRA, YSYEKL. Trimming took 1 base from V and 7 from J, leaving 19 bases between them. CDR3 length: 17 amino acids. CDR3 DNA sequence: TGCGCCAGCAGCCAAGTAATGCTCCAGGGGATAGCTGAAAAACTGTTTTTT. Translation: CASSQVMLQGIAEKLFF.

DNA for the CDR3: TGTGCCAGCAGCCCAAACAACCACAGGGAGAACCCGAGCTCCTATAATTCACCCCTCCACTTT. It yields the protein CASSPNNHRENPSSYNSPLHF. V gene TRBV14 combines with J gene TRBJ1-6; the D gene is possibly TRBD1 (6 bases). CDR1 is SGHDN and CDR2 is FVKESK in the germline V gene. The CDR3 is made up of 21 amino acids. V was trimmed by 4 bases and J by 0 bases, leaving 25 bases between them. Based on the CDR3 plus reference TRBV14 and TRBJ1-6, the full variable domain is EAGVTQFPSHSVIEKGQTVTLRCDPISGHDNLYWYRRVMGKEIKFLLHFVKESKQDESGMPNNRFLAERTGGTYSTLKVQPAELEDSGVYFCASSPNNHRENPSSYNSPLHFGNGTRLTVT.

J is TRBJ1-2 and V is TRBV9, with D possibly being TRBD1 (6 bases). Germline CDR1 and CDR2: SGDLS and YYNGEE. CDR3 length: 15 residues. The ends were cut back, 4 bases at V and 4 bases at J, with 17 bases in the middle. CDR3 residues: CASSKLTGIGYGYTF. CDR3 DNA sequence: TGTGCCAGCAGCAAACTAACAGGGATCGGCTATGGCTACACCTTC.

This clone was counted a few times. The chain combines TRBV5-6 with TRBJ2-2; 8 bases align to TRBD1. This CDR3 is 16 amino acids long. Looked up from germline, CDR1 is SGHDT and CDR2 is YYEEEE. V lost 3 bases and J lost 6; bases outside the gene matches: 10. CDR3: CASSWGQEYGAGELFF. CDR3 in DNA: TGTGCCAGCAGCTGGGGACAGGAGTATGGGGCCGGGGAGCTGTTTTTT.

The genes are TRBV30 and TRBJ1-1, with TRBD1 matching 7 bases. Germline CDR1 GTSNPN, CDR2 SVGIG (reference sequence). Trimming removed 2 bases from V and 8 bases from J; junction bases left unmatched: 8. The CDR3 consists of 13 residues. As DNA, the CDR3 is TGTGCCTGGAGTCGAATACCGGGACAGGAAGCTTTCTTT. This sequence encodes CAWSRIPGQEAFF.

The chain recombines TRBV19 with TRBJ2-2, with D hard to call. Trimming took 3 bases from V and 8 from J, leaving 7 bases between them. The CDR3 contains 12 residues. The germline V gene has CDR1 LNHDA and CDR2 SQIVND (reference sequence). CDR3 sequence: CASSIKQGELFF. The CDR3 coding sequence is TGTGCCAGTAGTATCAAACAGGGGGAGCTGTTTTTT.

The chain employs TRBV5-6 and TRBJ2-5; 9 bases line up with TRBD1. The CDR3 loop spans 13 amino acids. Per the germline V gene, CDR1 is SGHDT and CDR2 is YYEEEE. With 6 bases clipped from V and 4 bases from J, the junction kept 4 bases outside the gene matches. The CDR3 DNA reads TGTGCCAGCAATCACAGGGGGCGAGAGACCCAGTACTTC. Translated: CASNHRGRETQYF.